In this sample, the clone carrying this T cell receptor beta chain turned up once. The entry originates in a study of blood T cell repertoires in COVID-19. V was pared by 5 bases and J by 1 base, with 8 bases between. This CDR3 is 12 amino acids long. The germline CDR1 and CDR2 sequences are GTSNPN and SVGIG (reference sequence). Produced via immunoSEQ multiplex PCR; TCRdb's table is partial and in-frame only. The table has a few hundred thousand clones, 89% seen once. Seattle's enrolled individuals joined amid active infection and were then monitored longitudinally. Sequencing used peripheral blood. V and J are TRBV30 and TRBJ1-1; the D is unclear. The receptor comes from a woman aged 55-69 years with COVID-19, enrolled during active disease. Here the CDR3 reads CAWGRPNTEAFF. In DNA, the CDR3 is TGTGCCTGGGGGCGGCCGAACACTGAAGCTTTCTTT.